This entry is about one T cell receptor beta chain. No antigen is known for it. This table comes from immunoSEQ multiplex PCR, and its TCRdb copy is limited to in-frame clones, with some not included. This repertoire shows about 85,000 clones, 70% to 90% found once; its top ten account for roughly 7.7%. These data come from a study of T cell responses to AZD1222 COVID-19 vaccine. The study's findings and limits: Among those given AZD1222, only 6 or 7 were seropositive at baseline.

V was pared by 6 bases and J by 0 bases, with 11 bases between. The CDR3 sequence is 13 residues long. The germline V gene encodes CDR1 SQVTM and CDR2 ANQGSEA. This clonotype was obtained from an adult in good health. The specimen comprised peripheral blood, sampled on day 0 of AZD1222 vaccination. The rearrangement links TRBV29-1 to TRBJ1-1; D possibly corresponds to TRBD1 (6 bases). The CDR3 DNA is TGCAGCGTACAGGGACTAATGAACACTGAAGCTTTCTTT. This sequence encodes CSVQGLMNTEAFF.